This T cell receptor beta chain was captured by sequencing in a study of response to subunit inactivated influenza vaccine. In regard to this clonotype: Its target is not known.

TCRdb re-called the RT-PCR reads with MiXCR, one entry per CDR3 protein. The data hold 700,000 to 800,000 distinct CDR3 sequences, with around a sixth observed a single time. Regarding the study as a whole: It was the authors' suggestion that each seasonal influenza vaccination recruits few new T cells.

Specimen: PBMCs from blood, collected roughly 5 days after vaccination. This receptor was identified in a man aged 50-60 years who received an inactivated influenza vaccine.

CDR3: CASSLLTSNTDTQYF. CDR3 bases: TGTGCCAGCAGCTTGTTGACTAGCAATACAGATACGCAGTATTTT. The V gene is TRBV11-2, the J gene TRBJ2-3; 7 bases map to TRBD2. The CDR3 consists of 15 residues. Germline-derived CDR1 and CDR2 are SGHAT and FQNNGV. V lost 3 bases to trimming and J lost 3 bases; unmatched junction nucleotides: 6.